The 22 T cell receptor beta chains given below trace back to one sample, sequenced in a study of cytomegalovirus exposure and HLA in healthy donors. The PCR was carried out with 60 Vbeta primers and 13 Jbeta primers. Assay used: immunoSEQ multiplex PCR; TCRdb lists only in-frame clones, some missing. The data show some 160,000 clones, approximately 80% seen once. What was sequenced was PBMCs. The receptor source for this set is a man in his fifties or sixties in good health and CMV-seropositive.

The chain has TRBV18 and TRBJ1-2; 8 bases align to TRBD1. V was clipped by 6 bases and J by 3 bases; unmatched bases: 12. The V gene's germline CDR1 is KGHSH and CDR2 LQKENI. The CDR3 contains 16 residues. CDR3 protein: CASSPLPLQGDYGYTF. The CDR3 DNA sequence: TGTGCCAGCTCGCCTTTACCTTTACAGGGGGACTATGGCTACACCTTC. The full variable domain, completed using reference TRBV18 and TRBJ1-2, is NAGVMQNPRHLVRRRGQEARLRCSPMKGHSHVYWYRQLPEEGLKFMVYLQKENIIDESGMPKERFSAEFPKEGPSILRIQQVVRGDSAAYFCASSPLPLQGDYGYTFGSGTRLTVV.

This clone was detected only a few times. The V call is TRBV5-1, the J call TRBJ1-2; tentatively, D is TRBD1 (6 bases). V lost 0 bases and J 4 bases, leaving 10 bases between the germline ends. Germline-derived CDR1 and CDR2 are SGHRS and YFSETQ. This CDR3 spans 14 amino acids. The CDR3 reads CASSLAGESYGYTF. CDR3 sequence (DNA): TGCGCCAGCAGCTTGGCAGGGGAGAGCTATGGCTACACCTTC.

The chain employs TRBV11-3 and TRBJ2-1, with 8 bases matching TRBD2. There are 16 residues in the CDR3. V gave up 4 bases and J gave up 2 bases; unmatched junction bases: 7. Germline loops: CDR1 SGHNT, CDR2 YENEEA. This chain's CDR3 is CASSSSTLAAYNEQFF. The DNA of the CDR3 is TGTGCCAGCAGCTCGTCGACACTAGCGGCCTACAATGAGCAGTTCTTC.

The rearrangement joins TRBV5-1 to TRBJ2-5, with 8 positions matching TRBD1. The end of the DNA is better explained by TRBJ2-7, so the J call may be wrong. This CDR3 is 15 amino acids long. Germline values: CDR1 SGHRS, CDR2 YFSETQ. The CDR3 nucleotides are TGCGCCAGCAGCCTATCGGGACAGGAGGCTAACGAGCAGTACTTC. Its protein product is CASSLSGQEANEQYF.

This chain connects TRBV7-2 to TRBJ1-2; D possibly corresponds to TRBD1 (6 bases). Between the trimmed V and J ends, which lost 3 bases and 6 bases, there was a span of 11 bases. The length of the CDR3 is 13 residues. Germline V CDR1 and CDR2: SGHTA, FQGNSA. The CDR3 DNA is TGTGCCAGCAGCTTTGACAGGAGAGATGGCTACACCTTC. Its translation is CASSFDRRDGYTF.

V usage is TRBV30 and J usage is TRBJ1-6, with D perhaps matching TRBD1 (5 bases). The CDR3 is 14 amino acids. The germline V gene encodes CDR1 GTSNPN and CDR2 SVGIG (reference sequence). V lost 3 bases to trimming and J lost 9 bases, with 15 bases between them. The CDR3 nucleotides read TGTGCCTGGAGAAGCGGGGCAGGGACTTCACCCCTCCACTTT. Its protein is CAWRSGAGTSPLHF.

The rearrangement uses TRBV28 and TRBJ1-5, with TRBD1 as a possible D gene (5 bases). CDR1 and CDR2 (germline): MDHEN, SYDVKM. CDR3 length: 15 residues. Trimming stripped 4 bases from V and 0 bases from J, with 10 bases between. The DNA of the CDR3 is TGTGCCAGCAGTTCCCCGACAGTTAGCAATCAGCCCCAGCATTTT. Its translation: CASSSPTVSNQPQHF.

The rearrangement uses TRBV7-2 and TRBJ1-5, with D possibly matching TRBD1 (5 bases). Germline V lookup: CDR1 SGHTA, CDR2 FQGNSA. The CDR3 runs 14 residues. V lost 1 base and J lost 7, with 11 bases in between. CDR3 nucleotide sequence: TGTGCCAGCAGCTTAGGGTTAGGGGCCCAGCCCCAGCATTTT. This codes for CASSLGLGAQPQHF.

The gene calls are TRBV18 and TRBJ1-3; D possibly corresponds to TRBD1 (5 bases). V lost 3 bases and J 2 bases, leaving 26 bases between the germline ends. Germline V gene lookup returns CDR1 KGHSH and CDR2 LQKENI. There are 20 residues in the CDR3. Written as DNA, the CDR3 is TGTGCCAGCTCACCGCAGTTCGTTGGAACGGGGGGGAGTCCTGGAAACACCATATATTTT. Its protein product is CASSPQFVGTGGSPGNTIYF.

A single count supports this clone. V is TRBV7-6 and J is TRBJ2-2; 7 nucleotides line up with TRBD2. The CDR3 totals 14 residues. The V gene end was trimmed by 5 bases and the J gene end by 2 bases; junction bases not matched to a gene: 2. From germline, CDR1 is SGHVS and CDR2 FNYEAQ. The chain's CDR3 is CASSPGGNTGELFF. The CDR3 DNA reads as TGTGCCAGCAGCCCGGGGGGTAACACCGGGGAGCTGTTTTTT.

The chain uses TRBV5-1 and TRBJ2-3; 8 bases are shared with TRBD2. The CDR3 contains 17 residues. V was clipped by 0 bases and J by 3 bases; unmatched bases: 9. Looked up from germline, CDR1 is SGHRS and CDR2 is YFSETQ. The CDR3 DNA sequence: TGCGCCAGCAGCTTGGCCCTACGGGGGGGCGGGACAGATACGCAGTATTTT. Its translation: CASSLALRGGGTDTQYF.

The chain recombines TRBV5-4 with TRBJ2-7, with unresolved D. Germline V gene data show CDR1 as SGHNT and CDR2 as YYREEE (reference sequence). Trimming cost V 0 bases and J 3 bases, with 7 bases left between them. The length of the CDR3 is 13 residues. CDR3 DNA: TGTGCCAGCAGCTTGGCTCCAGGCTACGAGCAGTACTTC. Translating it yields CASSLAPGYEQYF.

V usage is TRBV5-8 and J usage is TRBJ2-5; 13 nucleotides agree with TRBD2. Trimming removed 5 bases from V and 2 bases from J; junction bases left unmatched: 6. Germline CDR1 and CDR2: SGHTS and YDEGEE. The length of the CDR3 is 16 residues. The CDR3 spells CASRTLTSGGQETQYF. The CDR3 DNA reads TGTGCCAGCAGGACGCTGACTAGCGGGGGGCAAGAGACCCAGTACTTC.

This clone was observed a few times. This chain connects TRBV27 to TRBJ1-1; 7 bases are a match to TRBD1. With 5 bases clipped from V and 7 bases from J, the junction kept 7 bases outside the gene matches. Germline V CDR1 and CDR2: MNHEY, SMNVEV (reference sequence). The CDR3 loop spans 13 amino acids. The DNA of the CDR3 is TGTGCCAGCAGTCGACAGACAGGGATTGAAGCTTTCTTT. It is translated as CASSRQTGIEAFF.

This chain connects TRBV5-5 to TRBJ2-7; 8 positions agree with TRBD2. Germline CDR1 is SGHKS and CDR2 is YYEKEE (reference sequence). The CDR3 is made up of 17 amino acids. V lost 4 bases, J lost 0 bases, and 12 bases stayed unmatched. The CDR3 nucleotides read TGTGCCAGCAGCCCGGGGGTAGCGGGGCCCGGCTCCTACGAGCAGTACTTC. Protein: CASSPGVAGPGSYEQYF.

The chain links TRBV5-1 to TRBJ2-7, with D possibly being TRBD1 (5 bases). The CDR3 is 12 amino acids. Germline assignment: CDR1 SGHRS and CDR2 YFSETQ. With 5 bases removed from V and 4 bases from J, the gap between germline ends came to 10 bases. The CDR3 DNA reads TGCGCCAGCAGACTGTCAGGGTACGAGCAGTACTTC. Translating gives CASRLSGYEQYF.

This chain uses TRBV10-1 with TRBJ2-2, with TRBD1 matching over 7 bases. The junction had 8 bases not matched to a gene; V was cut back by 6 bases and J by 1 base. The V gene's germline CDR1 is WNHNN and CDR2 SYGVQD (reference sequence). The CDR3 loop spans 16 amino acids. The CDR3 here is CASRKAGQVNTGELFF. The CDR3 DNA reads as TGCGCCAGCAGGAAGGCTGGACAGGTGAACACCGGGGAGCTGTTTTTT.

This chain links TRBV7-2 with TRBJ2-1; D unresolved. CDR1 is SGHTA, CDR2 FQGNSA, per germline. Trimming removed 2 bases at V and 8 bases at J, with 7 bases between. The CDR3 spans 12 residues. The CDR3: CASSLMFYEQFF. Written as DNA, the CDR3 is TGTGCCAGCAGCTTAATGTTCTATGAGCAGTTCTTC.

V gene TRBV15 combines with J gene TRBJ2-5, with 9 bases lining up with TRBD2. The CDR3 runs 16 residues. The ends lost 3 bases at V and 3 bases at J; junction bases unmatched: 8. Germline CDR1 is LNHNV and CDR2 is YYDKDF (reference sequence). The CDR3 protein is CATSSFSGGGEETQYF. The DNA of the CDR3 is TGTGCCACCAGCAGCTTTAGCGGGGGTGGTGAAGAGACCCAGTACTTC.

This chain uses TRBV4-2 with TRBJ2-1; D ambiguous. Trimming removed 3 bases at V and 4 bases at J, with 7 bases between. This CDR3 region has 13 residues. From germline, CDR1 is LGHNA and CDR2 YNFKEQ. The CDR3, as DNA: TGTGCCAGCAGCCAGGAGTATTACAATGAGCAGTTCTTC. It translates to CASSQEYYNEQFF.

The CDR3 sequence: CASSVGTLNYGYTF. CDR3 coding DNA: TGTGCCAGCAGCGTAGGGACACTTAACTATGGCTACACCTTC. The chain links TRBV9 to TRBJ1-2; perhaps TRBD1 as D (5 bases). The CDR3 has 14 amino acids. Germline lookup yields CDR1 SGDLS and CDR2 YYNGEE. Deletions cut 0 bases from V and 1 base from J, with 7 bases between.

This clone has a handful of counts. V gene TRBV7-9 combines with J gene TRBJ1-4, with D hard to call. The germline V gene encodes CDR1 SEHNR and CDR2 FQNEAQ (reference sequence). This CDR3 has 17 amino acids. V gave up 0 bases and J gave up 3 bases, with 14 bases separating them. CDR3 DNA: TGTGCCAGCAGCTTAGCAACCGGGGAATCCGCTAATGAAAAACTGTTTTTT. It translates to CASSLATGESANEKLFF.